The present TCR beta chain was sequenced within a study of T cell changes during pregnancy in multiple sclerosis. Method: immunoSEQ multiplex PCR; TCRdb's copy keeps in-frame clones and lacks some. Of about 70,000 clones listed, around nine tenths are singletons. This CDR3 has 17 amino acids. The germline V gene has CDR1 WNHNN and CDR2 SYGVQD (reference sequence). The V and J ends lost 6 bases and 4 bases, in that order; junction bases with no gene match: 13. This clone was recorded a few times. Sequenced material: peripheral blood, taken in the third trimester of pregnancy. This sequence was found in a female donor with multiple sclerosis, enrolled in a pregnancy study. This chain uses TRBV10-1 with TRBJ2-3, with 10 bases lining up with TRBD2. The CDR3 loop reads CASRKKREGRCADTQYF. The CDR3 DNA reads TGCGCCAGCAGGAAAAAGCGGGAGGGCCGTTGCGCAGATACGCAGTATTTT.